The source of this T cell receptor (beta chain) is a study of Graves' ophthalmopathy and Graves' hyperthyroidism. Whole-study context: No progression to ophthalmopathy over 18 months defined stable hyperthyroidism.

Germline assignment: CDR1 MNHNS and CDR2 SASEGT. Trimming removed 0 bases from V and 0 bases from J, with 14 bases in between. The CDR3 extends over 17 amino acids. This clonotype was counted a few times. Its antigen is still unknown. Amplified material comprised TCR beta CDR3 regions derived from RNA transcripts. A first-round RT-PCR used HTBI primers, followed by a second-round multiplex PCR. TCRdb itself ran the multiplex PCR reads through MiXCR, one entry per CDR3 protein. The table shows around 1.1 million distinct CDR3 sequences, with 35% to 40% occurring only once. The study's findings and limits: Most thyroid clonotypes with frequency above 0.001 were detected in blood too.

The V gene is TRBV6-1, the J gene TRBJ1-1; D gene unclear. The specimen sequenced was peripheral blood or thyroid tissue (not recorded which). The receptor was isolated from an adult man with Graves' hyperthyroidism. The DNA of the CDR3 is TGTGCCAGCAGTGAAGCCCCATTAGGGTCGGTGAACACTGAAGCTTTCTTT. Residues: CASSEAPLGSVNTEAFF.